A single sample is the source of the 20 T cell receptor beta chains below, sequenced in a study of Graves' ophthalmopathy and Graves' hyperthyroidism. Amplification targeted the TCR beta CDR3 regions, with RNA transcripts as the source material. Second-round multiplex PCR followed a first-round RT-PCR using HTBI primers. TCRdb re-derived calls from the multiplex PCR reads in MiXCR, one entry per CDR3 protein. The data contain roughly 400,000 distinct CDR3 sequences, roughly 15% of them seen just once; the ten biggest clones take up roughly 2.6%. The sequencing input was peripheral blood. These receptor sequences come from an adult woman with stable Graves' hyperthyroidism.

This clonotype was observed many times. The gene calls are TRBV11-2 and TRBJ2-5; either TRBD1 or TRBD2 may supply D (5 bases each). V was clipped by 1 base and J by 5 bases, with 11 bases between them. Germline V lookup: CDR1 SGHAT, CDR2 FQNNGV. The CDR3 is 14 residues long. For the CDR3, the DNA is TGTGCCAGCAGCTTAGCCTCGAGGGGCGAGACCCAGTACTTC. This encodes CASSLASRGETQYF.

This chain connects TRBV5-5 to TRBJ1-5, with 8 bases aligning to TRBD1. This CDR3 region has 15 residues. V shed 4 bases, J shed 6 bases, and the junction held 9 bases outside the gene matches. Germline CDR1 SGHKS, CDR2 YYEKEE (reference sequence). CDR3 residues: CASSLGQVGLQPQHF. In DNA, the CDR3 is TGTGCCAGCAGCCTGGGACAGGTGGGACTTCAGCCCCAGCATTTT.

V is TRBV30 and J is TRBJ1-5; TRBD1 agrees at 7 bases. Germline CDR1 reads GTSNPN; CDR2 reads SVGIG (reference sequence). With V trimmed by 0 bases and J by 9 bases, 8 bases remained unmatched. The CDR3 runs to 14 residues. The CDR3 region is CAWSVRTGWGPQHF. Here the CDR3 DNA reads TGTGCCTGGAGTGTTAGGACAGGCTGGGGGCCCCAGCATTTT. The variable domain in full, completed from reference TRBV30 and TRBJ1-5, reads SQTIHQWPATLVQPVGSPLSLECTVEGTSNPNLYWYRQAAGRGLQLLFYSVGIGQISSEVPQNLSASRPQDRQFILSSKKLLLSDSGFYLCAWSVRTGWGPQHFGDGTRLSIL.

This clonotype was observed at least ten times. The gene calls are TRBV7-9 and TRBJ2-7; 12 bases match TRBD2. Trimming at V came to 5 bases and at J to 4 bases, leaving 6 bases not matched to a gene. Germline lookup yields CDR1 SEHNR and CDR2 FQNEAQ (reference sequence). CDR3 length: 15 amino acids. The CDR3 is CASSPRLAGVYEQYF. The DNA of the CDR3 is TGTGCCAGCAGCCCACGACTAGCGGGAGTGTACGAGCAGTACTTC.

This clonotype was counted at least ten times. The gene calls are TRBV2 and TRBJ1-1; 7 bases line up with TRBD1. Germline lookup yields CDR1 SNHLY and CDR2 FYNNEI. The CDR3 extends over 13 amino acids. Losses at the gene ends were 6 bases for V and 5 bases for J; bases not matched to a gene: 6. CDR3 nucleotides: TGTGCCAGCAGAGGGCAGGGGGAAACTGAAGCTTTCTTT. Amino acid sequence: CASRGQGETEAFF.

The table lists this clonotype with many counts. This chain uses TRBV20-1 with TRBJ2-7; the match to TRBD1 covers 8 bases. Germline lookup yields CDR1 DFQATT and CDR2 SNEGSKA (reference sequence). V was clipped by 3 bases and J by 5 bases; unmatched bases: 3. The CDR3 consists of 12 residues. The CDR3 protein is CSARDRVDEQYF. The CDR3 DNA reads as TGCAGTGCTAGGGACAGGGTCGACGAGCAGTACTTC.

On this clonotype itself: The CDR3 ends on some other residue instead of the conserved phenylalanine or tryptophan, so this is likely a read error. Because the CDR3's place on the DNA is in doubt, the DNA is left out and the CDR3 is given as listed by TCRdb. The chain is built from TRBV12-3 or TRBV12-4 and TRBJ1-2; the table assigns TRBD1, which was not confirmed against the DNA. The CDR3 length is 11 residues, termini included. The CDR3: CASRLSDDYRV.

This clonotype was observed many times. V gene TRBV6-5 combines with J gene TRBJ1-1, with 8 bases lining up with TRBD1. The junction had 9 bases not matched to a gene; V was cut back by 4 bases and J by 5 bases. The germline gives CDR1 MNHEY, CDR2 SVGAGI. The CDR3 covers 15 residues. CDR3 amino acids: CASSSRLRTGTEAFF. The CDR3 DNA sequence: TGTGCCAGCAGTTCCCGGCTGAGGACAGGGACTGAAGCTTTCTTT.

At least ten counts were recorded for this clonotype. The chain has TRBV6-2 or TRBV6-3 and TRBJ2-7; no clear D. The CDR3 sequence is 16 residues long. Germline V lookup: CDR1 MNHEY, CDR2 SVGEGT. V shed 3 bases and J shed 1 base, with 16 bases lying between them. In DNA, the CDR3 is TGTGCCAGCAGTTATGGCAGCCCAAGGGTATCCTACGAGCAGTACTTC. Protein: CASSYGSPRVSYEQYF.

At least ten counts were recorded for this clonotype. This chain joins TRBV12-3 or TRBV12-4 and TRBJ2-7, with TRBD1 matching over 12 bases. The CDR3 contains 14 residues. Germline trimming cut 6 bases from V and 4 bases from J; bases unmatched to any gene: 4. The CDR3 region is CASRGQGATYEQYF. CDR3 nucleotide sequence: TGTGCCAGCAGGGGACAGGGGGCGACTTACGAGCAGTACTTC.

This clonotype was observed many times. V is TRBV6-2 or TRBV6-3 and J is TRBJ2-7; 9 bases agree with TRBD1. After removal of 5 bases from V and 5 bases from J, the junction contained 7 bases not matched to a gene. Germline assignment: CDR1 MNHEY and CDR2 SVGEGT. CDR3 length: 14 residues. The CDR3 sequence is CASSRTGDADEQYF. The CDR3 nucleotides read TGTGCCAGCAGTCGGACAGGGGATGCGGACGAGCAGTACTTC.

This clonotype has a count of ten or more. This chain uses TRBV20-1 with TRBJ2-5; 8 bases align to TRBD2. The V gene end was trimmed by 5 bases and the J gene end by 4 bases; junction bases not matched to a gene: 6. From germline, CDR1 is DFQATT and CDR2 SNEGSKA (reference sequence). The CDR3 is 13 residues long. The CDR3 DNA is TGCAGTGCTGGACAGACTAGCGCAGAGACCCAGTACTTC. It translates to CSAGQTSAETQYF.

This clonotype was observed many times. The chain couples TRBV6-1 to TRBJ1-1; D not resolved. CDR1 and CDR2 from the germline V gene are MNHNS and SASEGT. The CDR3 covers 15 residues. Trimming took off 7 bases at V and 1 base at J, with 16 bases between the two ends. DNA for the CDR3: TGTGCCAGCACAAGAGATTACAAAGGGAACACTGAAGCTTTCTTT. Residues: CASTRDYKGNTEAFF.

This clonotype has at least ten counts. The V gene is TRBV6-1, the J gene TRBJ2-2; possibly TRBD1 for D (5 bases). The CDR3 sequence is 13 residues long. The V gene lost 3 bases and the J gene lost 7 bases, with 9 bases spanning the gap. Germline assignment: CDR1 MNHNS and CDR2 SASEGT. CDR3 in amino acids: CASSELQGGELFF. CDR3 nucleotides: TGTGCCAGCAGTGAGCTTCAGGGCGGGGAGCTGTTTTTT.

Concerning this clonotype itself: This may be a read error: a much more frequent sequence differs by one nucleotide. The gene calls are TRBV2 and TRBJ2-7, with D maybe TRBD2 (5 bases). The CDR3 covers 15 residues. V was shortened by 3 bases and J by 3 bases, with 15 bases between the two germline ends. Germline CDR1 is SNHLY and CDR2 is FYNNEI. The CDR3 loop reads CASSEVRGPRYEQYF. CDR3 DNA sequence: TGTGCCAGCAGTGAGGTGAGAGGGCCTCGCTACGAGCAGTACTTC.

This clonotype was counted ten times or more. The chain uses TRBV27 and TRBJ2-7; D is possibly TRBD1 (5 bases). Germline V gene lookup returns CDR1 MNHEY and CDR2 SMNVEV (reference sequence). This CDR3 is 14 amino acids long. Trimming took off 5 bases at V and 2 bases at J, with 13 bases between the two ends. In DNA form, the CDR3 reads TGTGCCAGCAGTCCCGACAGCCCTCCCTACGAGCAGTACTTC. Translation: CASSPDSPPYEQYF.

A note on this clonotype: This clone may be a read error of a much larger clone one base away. The rearrangement links TRBV20-1 to TRBJ2-7; a weak D match, TRBD2 (6 bases). Germline lookup yields CDR1 DFQATT and CDR2 SNEGSKA (reference sequence). The length of the CDR3 is 14 residues. The CDR3 sequence: CSTRDPGLSYEQYF. DNA of the CDR3: TGCAGTACTAGAGATCCGGGACTCTCCTACGAGCAGTACTTC.

The sample holds many counts of this clonotype. The V and J genes are TRBV4-1 and TRBJ1-2; possibly TRBD1 for D (6 bases). CDR1 MGHRA and CDR2 YSYEKL come from the germline V gene. Trimming took off 0 bases at V and 4 bases at J, with 21 bases between the two ends. The CDR3 contains 18 residues. CDR3 nucleotides: TGCGCCAGCAGCCAAGAATTAGTGGGACAAAAAAGAGGCTATGGCTACACCTTC. Protein product: CASSQELVGQKRGYGYTF.

This clonotype was detected many times. Its ends do not fully match the called genes, so a read error is possible. The rearrangement uses TRBV19 and TRBJ1-1, with 7 bases that match TRBD1. This CDR3 is built from 18 residues. Germline CDR1 is LNHDA and CDR2 is SQIVND (reference sequence). The CDR3 sequence is CAGSILLSPGQSPSVAFF. CDR3 coding DNA: TGTGCCGGTAGTATCCTTCTCTCCCCGGGACAGTCACCTTCGGTAGCTTTCTTT.

At least ten counts were recorded for this clonotype. The CDR3 loop is CASSLEPSGLGYGYTF. As DNA, the CDR3 is TGTGCCAGCAGCTTAGAGCCGTCGGGTTTGGGCTATGGCTACACCTTC. The rearrangement uses TRBV7-2 and TRBJ1-2, with unresolved D. Germline CDR1 is SGHTA and CDR2 is FQGNSA. The CDR3 is 16 residues long. V lost 1 base and J 4 bases, leaving 16 bases between the germline ends.